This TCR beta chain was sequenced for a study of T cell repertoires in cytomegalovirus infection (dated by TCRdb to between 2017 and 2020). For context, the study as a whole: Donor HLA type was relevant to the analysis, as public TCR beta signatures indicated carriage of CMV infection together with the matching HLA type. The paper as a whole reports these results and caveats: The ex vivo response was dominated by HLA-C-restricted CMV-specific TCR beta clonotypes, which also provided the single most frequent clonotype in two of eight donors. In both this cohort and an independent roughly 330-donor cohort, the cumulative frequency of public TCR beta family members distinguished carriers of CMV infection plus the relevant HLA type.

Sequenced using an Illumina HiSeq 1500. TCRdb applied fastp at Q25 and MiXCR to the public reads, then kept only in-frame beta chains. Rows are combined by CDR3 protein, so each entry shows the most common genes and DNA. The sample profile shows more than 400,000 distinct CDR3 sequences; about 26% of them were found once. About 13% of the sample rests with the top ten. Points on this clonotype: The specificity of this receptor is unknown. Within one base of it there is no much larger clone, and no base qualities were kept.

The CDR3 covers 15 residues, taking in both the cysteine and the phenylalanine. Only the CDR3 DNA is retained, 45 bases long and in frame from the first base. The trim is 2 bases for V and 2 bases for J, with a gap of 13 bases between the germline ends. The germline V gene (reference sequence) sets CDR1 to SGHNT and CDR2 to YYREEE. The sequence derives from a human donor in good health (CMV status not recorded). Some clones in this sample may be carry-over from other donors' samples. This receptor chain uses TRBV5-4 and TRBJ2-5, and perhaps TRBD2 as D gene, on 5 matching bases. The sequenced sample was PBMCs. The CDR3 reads CASSFRAGRQETQYF. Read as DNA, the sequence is TGTGCCAGCAGCTTTAGGGCGGGTCGGCAAGAGACCCAGTACTTC.